This T cell receptor (beta chain) appears in the sequencing data of a study of CD8+ T cells in alopecia areata. Regarding treatment: oral pan-JAK inhibitor, 5-10 mg twice daily. The CDR3 has 15 residues. V was pared by 3 bases and J by 0 bases, with 13 bases between. The germline V gene encodes CDR1 SGHTS and CDR2 YDEGEE. After isolation, RNA underwent reverse transcription to generate cDNA as the sequencing template. Measured with immunoSEQ multiplex PCR; TCRdb has only the in-frame clones, and not every one. This sample has some 100,000 clones, with about 40% found just once. The sequencing used CD8+ T cells sorted from blood, collected at week 24, from a patient treated with tofacitinib. The receptor was derived from a human donor with alopecia areata. The chain couples TRBV5-8 to TRBJ2-7; D perhaps matches TRBD1 (6 bases). The CDR3: CASSWGLRSSYEQYF. For the CDR3, the DNA is TGTGCCAGCAGCTGGGGGCTCAGGAGCTCCTACGAGCAGTACTTC. The whole variable domain, filled in from reference TRBV5-8 and TRBJ2-7, reads EAGVTQSPTHLIKTRGQQATLRCSPISGHTSVYWYQQALGLGLQFLLWYDEGEERNRGNFPPRFSGRQFPNYSSELNVNALELEDSALYLCASSWGLRSSYEQYFGPGTRLTVT.